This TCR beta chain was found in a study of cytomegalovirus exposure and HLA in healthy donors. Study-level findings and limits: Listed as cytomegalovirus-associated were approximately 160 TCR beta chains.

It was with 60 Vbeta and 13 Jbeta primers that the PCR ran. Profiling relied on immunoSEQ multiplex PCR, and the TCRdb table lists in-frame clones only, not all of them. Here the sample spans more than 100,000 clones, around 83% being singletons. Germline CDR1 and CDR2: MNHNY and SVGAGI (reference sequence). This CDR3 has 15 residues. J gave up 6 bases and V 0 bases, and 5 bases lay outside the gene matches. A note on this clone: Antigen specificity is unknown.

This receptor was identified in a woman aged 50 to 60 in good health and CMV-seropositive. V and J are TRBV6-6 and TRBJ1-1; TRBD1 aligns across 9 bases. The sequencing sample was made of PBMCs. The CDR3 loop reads CASSYSQGQGAEAFF. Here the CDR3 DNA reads TGTGCCAGCAGTTACTCGCAGGGACAGGGAGCTGAAGCTTTCTTT.